A single sample is the source of the 3 T cell receptor beta chains below, sequenced in a study of cytomegalovirus exposure and HLA in healthy donors. Generated by immunoSEQ multiplex PCR, the TCRdb table keeps only in-frame clones and is missing some. The table includes about 64,000 clones, around 89% detected once. Sequencing used PBMCs. These receptors came from a woman between 18 and 29 years old in good health and CMV-seronegative.

The rearrangement uses TRBV6-5 and TRBJ2-7; TRBD2 aligns across 7 bases. The CDR3 is 14 amino acids. Looked up from germline, CDR1 is MNHEY and CDR2 is SVGAGI. The trim removed 8 bases at V and 3 bases at J, leaving 10 bases unmatched. CDR3 sequence (DNA): TGTGCCAGCCGGATTGCGGGGGAGATCTACGAGCAGTACTTC. It specifies CASRIAGEIYEQYF.

The genes are TRBV7-9 and TRBJ2-5; weak D call: TRBD1 (5 bases). Germline V gene lookup returns CDR1 SEHNR and CDR2 FQNEAQ (reference sequence). The V gene lost 6 bases and the J gene lost 1 base, with 12 bases spanning the gap. The CDR3 is made up of 14 amino acids. CDR3 sequence: CASRERQFQETQYF. For the CDR3, the DNA is TGTGCCAGCAGGGAACGACAGTTCCAAGAGACCCAGTACTTC.

The chain has TRBV27 and TRBJ1-5; no clear D gene. The V gene lost 5 bases and the J gene lost 0 bases, with 8 bases spanning the gap. Germline V gene lookup returns CDR1 MNHEY and CDR2 SMNVEV (reference sequence). This CDR3 is 14 amino acids long. Written as DNA, the CDR3 is TGTGCCAGCAGTCTCAGTGATAGCAATCAGCCCCAGCATTTT. Translation gives CASSLSDSNQPQHF.